These T cell receptor beta chains were read from a single sample in a study of blood T cell repertoires in COVID-19. Profiling relied on immunoSEQ multiplex PCR, and the TCRdb table lists in-frame clones only, not all of them. Of some 220,000 clones in the sample, about 80% were seen once. Sequenced: peripheral blood. All receptors come from a woman aged 60-70 years with acute or convalescent COVID-19. CDR3s include the opening cysteine and the closing phenylalanine or tryptophan. The D gene is left open where the match is weak. A clone size is listed for some rows: how often the clone was seen (once, few, many), or a class if it is expanded.

j_call d_call v_call clone_size cdr3_aa cdr3_nt
TRBJ1-2 TRBD1 TRBV15 . CATSRDHRGFGYTF TGTGCCACCAGCAGAGACCACAGGGGGTTTGGCTACACCTTC
TRBJ1-1 . TRBV4-3 . CASSQDPQVNTEAFF TGCGCCAGCAGCCAAGACCCACAGGTCAACACTGAAGCTTTCTTT
TRBJ2-3 . TRBV5-1 . CASSYRTPSTDTQYF TGCGCCAGCAGCTACCGAACACCATCCACAGATACGCAGTATTTT
TRBJ1-5 TRBD1 TRBV3-1/TRBV3-2 . CASSQGSGTGGNQPQHF TGTGCCAGCAGCCAAGGGTCCGGGACAGGGGGCAATCAGCCCCAGCATTTT
TRBJ1-4 . TRBV4-1 . CASSPSSTAALSSEKLFF TGCGCCAGCAGCCCATCGTCAACGGCAGCGCTCTCCAGTGAAAAACTGTTTTTT
TRBJ1-4 TRBD1 TRBV4-3 . CASSQGGQASNEKLFF TGCGCCAGCAGCCAAGGGGGACAGGCATCTAATGAAAAACTGTTTTTT
TRBJ2-1 TRBD2 TRBV11-2 few CASSLESGRVLEQFF TGTGCCAGCAGCTTAGAGTCAGGGAGGGTACTTGAGCAGTTCTTC
TRBJ1-6 TRBD1 TRBV27 . CASRWTGSNSPLHF TGTGCCAGCCGATGGACAGGGAGTAATTCACCCCTCCACTTT
TRBJ2-7 TRBD1 TRBV11-2 . CASSLDGTVYEQYF TGTGCCAGCAGCTTAGATGGGACAGTCTACGAGCAGTACTTC
TRBJ1-4 TRBD1 TRBV5-6 . CASSSQDRGLSEKLFF TGTGCCAGCAGCTCCCAGGACAGGGGGCTTAGTGAAAAACTGTTTTTT
TRBJ1-2 TRBD1 TRBV18 once CASSPQGTGAVSGYTF TGTGCCAGCTCACCACAAGGTACAGGGGCGGTGAGTGGCTACACCTTC
TRBJ2-6 . TRBV10-2 once CASSGAGANVLTF TGCGCCAGCAGCGGGGCTGGGGCCAACGTCCTGACTTTC
TRBJ2-5 TRBD2 TRBV5-1 once CASSPGLAPQETQYF TGCGCCAGCAGCCCCGGACTAGCGCCCCAAGAGACCCAGTACTTC
TRBJ1-5 . TRBV10-2 once CAVGGGNQPQHF TGCGCCGTAGGAGGTGGCAATCAGCCCCAGCATTTT
TRBJ2-2 . TRBV7-8 once CASSLGMRGGTGELFF TGTGCCAGCAGCTTGGGGATGAGGGGGGGCACCGGGGAGCTGTTTTTT
TRBJ2-5 TRBD1 TRBV25-1 . CASSTPGQFQETQYF TGTGCCAGCAGTACACCGGGACAGTTCCAAGAGACCCAGTACTTC
TRBJ2-1 . TRBV7-7 . CASSLNLGSNEQFF TGTGCTAGCAGTTTAAATCTGGGGAGCAATGAGCAGTTCTTC
TRBJ2-7 TRBD1 TRBV2 . CASRGTGSRAQYF TGTGCCAGCAGAGGGACAGGGTCTCGGGCGCAGTACTTC
TRBJ2-6 TRBD2 TRBV7-9 . CASSSLTSGVSGANVLTF TGTGCCAGCAGCTCGCTGACTAGCGGGGTCTCTGGGGCCAACGTCCTGACTTTC
TRBJ1-1 . TRBV2 few CASRKEQNTEAFF TGTGCCAGCAGGAAAGAGCAGAACACTGAAGCTTTCTTT
TRBJ2-3 TRBD1 TRBV9 . CASSADRTGRSTDTQYF TGTGCCAGCAGCGCCGATAGGACAGGGAGAAGCACAGATACGCAGTATTTT
TRBJ1-1 . TRBV18 few CASSPGRQNTEAFF TGTGCCAGCTCACCGGGGCGGCAGAACACTGAAGCTTTCTTT
TRBJ1-1 TRBD1 TRBV6-5 . CASSYTTGGTEAFF TGTGCCAGCAGTTACACTACAGGGGGGACTGAAGCTTTCTTT
TRBJ2-3 . TRBV11-1 . CASSPGHGEDTQYF TGTGCCAGCAGCCCGGGCCACGGGGAAGATACGCAGTATTTT
TRBJ1-4 . TRBV3-1/TRBV3-2 . CASSQGAVNEKLFF TGTGCCAGCAGCCAAGGAGCCGTAAATGAAAAACTGTTTTTT
TRBJ1-2 . TRBV2 . CASSEYRLANYGYTF TGTGCCAGCAGTGAATATAGGCTAGCTAACTATGGCTACACCTTC
TRBJ2-7 . TRBV7-8 . CASSLAALGYEQYF TGTGCCAGCAGCTTAGCAGCCCTAGGCTACGAGCAGTACTTC